The sequence of this T cell receptor beta chain was determined in a study of T cell changes during pregnancy in multiple sclerosis. This CDR3 has 17 residues. Germline V gene lookup returns CDR1 MNHEY and CDR2 SMNVEV (reference sequence). Trimming at V came to 4 bases and at J to 4 bases, leaving 10 bases not matched to a gene. Sequencing was performed with immunoSEQ multiplex PCR; in TCRdb, only in-frame clones are kept and a portion is missing. The sample consists of around 40,000 clones, 90% to 95% of them appearing once. The TCR was taken from a female donor with multiple sclerosis, enrolled in a pregnancy study. Sequencing used CD8+ T cells from peripheral blood mononuclear cells, obtained in the second trimester of pregnancy. The chain uses TRBV27 and TRBJ2-5; 12 nucleotides match TRBD2. The CDR3 reads CASSYWTSGDQVETQYF. The CDR3 DNA is TGTGCCAGCAGTTATTGGACTAGCGGGGACCAAGTAGAGACCCAGTACTTC.